Below are 32 T cell receptor beta chains sequenced from a single sample in a study of cytomegalovirus exposure and HLA in healthy donors. Use of 60 Vbeta and 13 Jbeta primers characterized the PCR. The method was immunoSEQ multiplex PCR; TCRdb's version includes in-frame clones alone and lacks a portion of them. The repertoire includes about 130,000 clones, around 80% of them detected once, and around 2.2% sits in the top ten. Specimen: PBMCs. Every receptor here comes from a man aged 30-40 years in good health and CMV-seronegative.

This clone came up once. The sample carries other DNA sequences with the same CDR3. This rearrangement joins TRBV7-2 to TRBJ1-1, with TRBD1 identical over 7 bases. This CDR3 spans 13 amino acids. With 5 bases clipped from V and 1 base from J, the junction kept 1 base outside the gene matches. Germline V gives CDR1 SGHTA, CDR2 FQGNSA. Written as DNA, the CDR3 is TGTGCCAGCAGCCGGGACAGGAACACTGAAGCTTTCTTT. It yields the protein CASSRDRNTEAFF.

The V and J genes are TRBV11-2 and TRBJ2-1; D is uncertain. The CDR3 runs 16 residues. Between the trimmed V and J ends, which lost 0 bases and 2 bases, there was a span of 11 bases. Germline V gene lookup returns CDR1 SGHAT and CDR2 FQNNGV. CDR3 protein: CASSLEVASTYNEQFF. CDR3 in DNA: TGTGCCAGCAGCTTAGAGGTAGCCTCGACCTACAATGAGCAGTTCTTC.

The chain recombines TRBV28 with TRBJ2-1; TRBD1 aligns across 8 bases. CDR1 and CDR2 (germline): MDHEN, SYDVKM. CDR3 length: 16 amino acids. V gave up 1 base and J gave up 5 bases; unmatched junction bases: 7. The DNA of the CDR3 is TGTGCCAGCAGTTTATTCGGGGACAGGACAAACAATGAGCAGTTCTTC. Translation: CASSLFGDRTNNEQFF.

CDR3 loop: CASRPGGQNEKLFF. DNA for the CDR3: TGTGCCAGCAGACCGGGAGGCCAGAACGAAAAACTGTTTTTT. The chain has TRBV7-9 and TRBJ1-4; no clear D. V lost 6 bases to trimming and J lost 8 bases, with 16 bases between them. Germline V gene sequence: CDR1 SEHNR, CDR2 FQNEAQ (reference sequence). This CDR3 region has 14 residues.

This clone was seen only once. Here the CDR3 reads CASSTTGVNEQYF. The CDR3 coding sequence is TGTGCCAGCAGTACGACGGGAGTAAACGAGCAGTACTTC. This chain links TRBV6-1 with TRBJ2-7; perhaps TRBD2 as D (6 bases). Trimming removed 5 bases from V and 5 bases from J, with 13 bases in between. The germline CDR1 and CDR2 sequences are MNHNS and SASEGT. The CDR3 runs 13 residues.

The rearrangement uses TRBV21-1 and TRBJ1-2; the listed D gene, TRBD1, was not tested against the DNA. TRBV21-1 is a pseudogene locus. This CDR3 has 15 residues. The CDR3 sequence is CARTTGPGTRDGYTF. CDR3 nucleotide sequence: TGTGCCAGAACCACGGGACCCGGGACAAGGGATGGCTACACCTTC.

This sequence joins TRBV25-1 and TRBJ2-5; D is possibly TRBD2 (6 bases). This CDR3 comprises 15 residues. Deletions cut 3 bases from V and 1 base from J, with 12 bases between. Germline values: CDR1 MGHDK, CDR2 SYGVNS. The CDR3 DNA reads as TGTGCCAGCAGTGATGTAGCGGACTCCCAAGAGACCCAGTACTTC. It codes for CASSDVADSQETQYF.

This chain connects TRBV28 to TRBJ2-7; 8 nucleotides line up with TRBD1. V lost 4 bases to trimming and J lost 3 bases; unmatched junction nucleotides: 14. The CDR3 extends over 17 amino acids. The germline V gene has CDR1 MDHEN and CDR2 SYDVKM. CDR3 loop: CASSSPGTGGVGYEQYF. The CDR3 nucleotides are TGTGCCAGCAGTTCCCCCGGGACAGGTGGGGTAGGCTACGAGCAGTACTTC.

The chain carries TRBV7-9 and TRBJ1-2, with 8 bases fitting TRBD1. Looked up from germline, CDR1 is SEHNR and CDR2 is FQNEAQ (reference sequence). CDR3 length equals 14 residues. V dropped 5 bases and J dropped 8; count of bases not matched to a gene: 10. The CDR3: CASSLGDRMGGYTF. CDR3 in DNA: TGTGCCAGCAGCCTAGGGGACAGGATGGGCGGCTACACCTTC.

Note on this clone: The sample carries other DNA sequences with the same CDR3. The V and J genes are TRBV28 and TRBJ2-5; TRBD1 agrees at 9 bases. The CDR3 sequence is 13 residues long. Germline V CDR1 and CDR2: MDHEN, SYDVKM. V gave up 3 bases and J gave up 5 bases; unmatched junction bases: 1. The CDR3 DNA reads TGTGCCAGCAGTTTGGGACAGGGTGAGACCCAGTACTTC. Its translation is CASSLGQGETQYF.

V is TRBV28 and J is TRBJ2-5; 11 positions match TRBD2. CDR1 MDHEN and CDR2 SYDVKM come from the germline V gene. Germline trimming cut 6 bases from V and 2 bases from J; bases unmatched to any gene: 5. CDR3 length: 15 amino acids. The CDR3 nucleotides read TGTGCCAGCAGCATACTAGCGGGGGTTCAAGAGACCCAGTACTTC. Translation: CASSILAGVQETQYF.

This clone occurred a few times. The chain employs TRBV6-1 and TRBJ2-7; a weak D match, TRBD1 (5 bases). Trimming took 6 bases from V and 5 from J, leaving 11 bases between them. This CDR3 contains 12 residues. Germline values: CDR1 MNHNS, CDR2 SASEGT. The CDR3 protein is CASRTGRDEQYF. The CDR3 region has the DNA TGTGCCAGCAGAACAGGACGTGACGAGCAGTACTTC.

This chain links TRBV6-4 with TRBJ1-2; D remains ambiguous. Germline V lookup: CDR1 MRHNA, CDR2 SNTAGT. V was shortened by 8 bases and J by 8 bases, with 15 bases between the two germline ends. The CDR3 runs 12 residues. The DNA for the CDR3 is TGTGCCAGCTTTGGTCCTACGGTCGGCTACACCTTC. It is translated as CASFGPTVGYTF.

The chain joins TRBV2 to TRBJ2-3; 11 positions agree with TRBD2. The CDR3 has 14 residues. Germline trimming cut 6 bases from V and 7 bases from J; bases unmatched to any gene: 6. CDR1 and CDR2 from the germline V gene are SNHLY and FYNNEI. CDR3 in amino acids: CASRGTSGTHTQYF. The CDR3 DNA is TGTGCCAGCAGGGGGACTAGCGGAACCCATACGCAGTATTTT.

This chain joins TRBV14 and TRBJ1-3; 7 nucleotides align to TRBD1. V shed 0 bases, J shed 9 bases, and the junction held 8 bases outside the gene matches. The CDR3 covers 15 residues. Germline lookup yields CDR1 SGHDN and CDR2 FVKESK. The CDR3 DNA is TGTGCCAGCAGCCAAGAACAGGGGACTCACGGCACCATATATTTT. This gives the protein CASSQEQGTHGTIYF.

This chain joins TRBV19 and TRBJ1-4; D unclear. The CDR3 contains 16 residues. The ends were cut back, 6 bases at V and 0 bases at J, with 14 bases in the middle. Germline CDR1 reads LNHDA; CDR2 reads SQIVND (reference sequence). CDR3 in amino acids: CASSEATQPTNEKLFF. The CDR3 nucleotides are TGTGCCAGTAGCGAAGCAACTCAACCAACTAATGAAAAACTGTTTTTT. The whole variable domain, filled in from reference TRBV19 and TRBJ1-4, reads DGGITQSPKYLFRKEGQNVTLSCEQNLNHDAMYWYRQDPGQGLRLIYYSQIVNDFQKGDIAEGYSVSREKKESFPLTVTSAQKNPTAFYLCASSEATQPTNEKLFFGSGTQLSVL.

J is TRBJ2-7 and V is TRBV27; possibly TRBD1 for D (7 bases). The CDR3 runs 13 residues. Germline assignment: CDR1 MNHEY and CDR2 SMNVEV (reference sequence). V lost 5 bases and J lost 1, with 9 bases in between. CDR3 protein: CASSPGGSYEQYF. The CDR3 coding sequence is TGTGCCAGCAGTCCAGGGGGGTCCTACGAGCAGTACTTC.

This chain connects TRBV27 to TRBJ2-7; 10 bases fit TRBD2. Germline assignment: CDR1 MNHEY and CDR2 SMNVEV (reference sequence). This CDR3 has 15 residues. Trimming cost V 6 bases and J 5 bases; bases outside gene matches: 10. The CDR3 DNA reads TGTGCCAGCAGCCCCCATAGCGGGAGGATCCACGAGCAGTACTTC. This codes for CASSPHSGRIHEQYF.

The rearrangement uses TRBV5-6 and TRBJ1-4; D unresolved. Germline V gives CDR1 SGHDT, CDR2 YYEEEE. There are 15 residues in the CDR3. V was shortened by 2 bases and J by 5 bases, with 13 bases between the two germline ends. The CDR3 region has the DNA TGTGCCAGCAGCTTCTTATCCCCCGGGAATGAAAAACTGTTTTTT. Its protein product is CASSFLSPGNEKLFF. Filled out from reference TRBV5-6 and TRBJ1-4, the complete variable domain reads DAGVTQSPTHLIKTRGQQVTLRCSPKSGHDTVSWYQQALGQGPQFIFQYYEEEERQRGNFPDRFSGHQFPNYSSELNVNALLLGDSALYLCASSFLSPGNEKLFFGSGTQLSVL.

The chain couples TRBV19 to TRBJ2-3; D uncertain. Germline CDR1 LNHDA, CDR2 SQIVND (reference sequence). This CDR3 has 13 amino acids. Trimming shortened V by 7 bases and J by 3 bases, and 11 bases separated the two germline ends. DNA of the CDR3: TGTGCCAGTACCACCTACGGGACAGATACGCAGTATTTT. Its translation is CASTTYGTDTQYF.

The CDR3 protein is CASGGGAETQYF. CDR3 nucleotides: TGTGCCAGCGGGGGGGGCGCGGAGACCCAGTACTTC. The rearrangement links TRBV7-9 to TRBJ2-5; D is perhaps TRBD2 (7 bases). Between the trimmed V and J ends, which lost 8 bases and 5 bases, there was a span of 12 bases. Germline V gene lookup returns CDR1 SEHNR and CDR2 FQNEAQ (reference sequence). The CDR3 loop spans 12 amino acids.

The chain employs TRBV28 and TRBJ1-2; possible D gene TRBD1, 5 bases. The ends were cut back, 2 bases at V and 2 bases at J, with 6 bases in the middle. The germline gives CDR1 MDHEN, CDR2 SYDVKM. This CDR3 has 13 residues. The CDR3 DNA sequence: TGTGCCAGCAGTTTACCAGGGAACTATGGCTACACCTTC. Amino acids: CASSLPGNYGYTF.

The chain joins TRBV1 to TRBJ2-1; the table's D gene call, TRBD2, was not cross checked with the DNA. TRBV1 is shown as a pseudogene. There are 13 residues in the CDR3. The CDR3 here is CTGPRLAHNEQFF. The CDR3 DNA follows: TGCACCGGGCCGAGACTAGCGCACAATGAGCAGTTCTTC.

The J gene is TRBJ2-1, the V gene TRBV18; 13 nucleotides match TRBD2. Losses at the gene ends were 4 bases for V and 9 bases for J; bases not matched to a gene: 12. Per the germline V gene, CDR1 is KGHSH and CDR2 is LQKENI. This CDR3 has 17 amino acids. The CDR3 coding sequence is TGTGCCAGCTCACGAGGAGGGACTAGCGGGAACGGGCGTGAGCAGTTCTTC. Translating gives CASSRGGTSGNGREQFF.

In this sample, this clone turned up a few times. This rearrangement joins TRBV27 to TRBJ2-2; D ambiguous. In germline, CDR1 is MNHEY, CDR2 SMNVEV (reference sequence). Trimming took 3 bases from V and 6 from J, leaving 8 bases between them. This CDR3 spans 13 amino acids. CDR3 sequence (DNA): TGTGCCAGCAGTTTTAGTAATTCCGGGGAGCTGTTTTTT. It yields the protein CASSFSNSGELFF.

This clone was observed once. The chain combines TRBV28 with TRBJ2-3; 14 nucleotides agree with TRBD2. V lost 5 bases and J lost 6; bases outside the gene matches: 10. The CDR3 length is 17 residues. The V gene's germline CDR1 is MDHEN and CDR2 SYDVKM. CDR3: CASSTSGLAGAHDTQYF. DNA for the CDR3: TGTGCCAGCAGTACCTCGGGACTAGCGGGAGCCCATGATACGCAGTATTTT. The full variable domain, with the rest looked up from reference TRBV28 and TRBJ2-3, is DVKVTQSSRYLVKRTGEKVFLECVQDMDHENMFWYRQDPGLGLRLIYFSYDVKMKEKGDIPEGYSVSREKKERFSLILESASTNQTSMYLCASSTSGLAGAHDTQYFGPGTRLTVL.

This clone showed up just a few times. The chain links TRBV28 to TRBJ2-3; 7 bases fit TRBD2. V shed 1 base, J shed 5 bases, and the junction held 18 bases outside the gene matches. In germline, CDR1 is MDHEN, CDR2 SYDVKM. The CDR3 has 19 amino acids. The CDR3 loop is CASSLSLWSRESRGDTQYF. Written as DNA, the CDR3 is TGTGCCAGCAGTTTATCCCTTTGGTCGCGGGAGAGTCGTGGAGATACGCAGTATTTT.

V usage is TRBV4-1 and J usage is TRBJ1-1, with D perhaps matching TRBD1 (5 bases). The CDR3 has 14 residues. Germline V lookup: CDR1 MGHRA, CDR2 YSYEKL. Trimming removed 2 bases at V and 4 bases at J, with 11 bases between. The CDR3 DNA follows: TGCGCCAGCAGCCAATTCTCAGGGATCACTGAAGCTTTCTTT. Translated: CASSQFSGITEAFF.

The genes are TRBV6-1 and TRBJ2-7; weak D call: TRBD1 (6 bases). This CDR3 contains 15 residues. The V gene lost 5 bases and the J gene lost 4 bases, with 18 bases spanning the gap. CDR1 is MNHNS and CDR2 is SASEGT in the germline V gene. The CDR3, as DNA: TGTGCCAGCAGTACAATCCACAGGGTGAGGTACGAGCAGTACTTC. Translation: CASSTIHRVRYEQYF.

This clone has only a few counts. This chain links TRBV4-1 with TRBJ2-1; D perhaps matches TRBD1 (5 bases). Germline assignment: CDR1 MGHRA and CDR2 YSYEKL. The CDR3 length is 15 residues. V shed 6 bases and J shed 4 bases, with 16 bases lying between them. CDR3 protein: CASRAQWTPYNEQFF. The CDR3 bases are TGCGCCAGCAGAGCCCAGTGGACACCTTACAATGAGCAGTTCTTC.

CDR3 in amino acids: CASKSIGQGTTKNIQYF. For the CDR3, the DNA is TGTGCCAGCAAGTCCATAGGACAGGGTACGACCAAAAACATTCAGTACTTC. V gene TRBV27 combines with J gene TRBJ2-4; 8 nucleotides align to TRBD1. This CDR3 has 17 residues. CDR1 is MNHEY, CDR2 SMNVEV, per germline (reference sequence). Trimming at V came to 7 bases and at J to 2 bases, leaving 13 bases not matched to a gene.

This clone is a singleton in its sample. The V call is TRBV2, the J call TRBJ2-7; TRBD1 is a possible D gene (6 bases). Trimming cost V 5 bases and J 2 bases, with 10 bases left between them. The CDR3 length is 13 residues. CDR1 and CDR2 from the germline V gene are SNHLY and FYNNEI. For the CDR3, the DNA is TGTGCCAGCAGTCCCGACAGGACCTACGAGCAGTACTTC. It translates to CASSPDRTYEQYF.